This record covers a single T cell receptor (beta chain). Antigen unknown. The CDR3 extends over 13 amino acids. V lost 1 base to trimming and J lost 7 bases, with 11 bases between them. The germline gives CDR1 MNHEY, CDR2 SMNVEV (reference sequence). This sample was taken from a study of shared clonotypes between healthy human individuals. Overall study: Researchers assigned three CD4 naive, three CD4 memory, two CD8 naive and one CD8 memory plate to each donor. Notes on the study in general: Only blood was sampled; tissue repertoires likely differ. Clonotype sharing across a handful of donors was observed for around 5% of naive CD4 clonotypes.

The method was immunoSEQ multiplex PCR; TCRdb's version includes in-frame clones alone and lacks a portion of them. There are about 2,100,000 clones in the sample; 85% to 95% occur only once, and 1.5% to 2% lies in the top ten. CD45RO-negative CD8 cells positively selected for CCR7 made up the naive population, which excluded terminally differentiated effector memory CD45RA+ cells. The TCR comes from a man younger than 30 in good health. Some clones in this sample may be carry-over from other donors' samples. Sequencing was performed on naive CD8+ T cells from PBMCs. V is TRBV27 and J is TRBJ2-7; D is perhaps TRBD1 or TRBD2 (5 bases each). CDR3 region: CASSLFGTSEQYF. In DNA, the CDR3 is TGTGCCAGCAGTTTATTCGGGACGAGTGAGCAGTACTTC.